This TCR beta chain was profiled in a study of CD8 T cells in ankylosing spondylitis. Scientists made TCR beta libraries using quantitative 5'-RACE with molecular barcodes. One entry per CDR3 protein results from TCRdb running MiXCR on the 5' RACE reads. The sample has around 490,000 distinct CDR3 sequences, 5.3% seen once. Study findings and constraints: Under 10 highly homologous variants formed a TCR beta motif that appeared characteristic of ankylosing spondylitis blood.

The CDR3 consists of 17 residues. Losses at the gene ends were 2 bases for V and 12 bases for J; bases not matched to a gene: 9. In germline, CDR1 is KGHDR, CDR2 SFDVKD. This clonotype was found many times. What it binds is not known. This rearrangement joins TRBV24-1 to TRBJ2-1; TRBD2 matches at 16 bases. This clonotype originated in a male donor with ankylosing spondylitis. Material: blood, either unsorted or a sorted T cell fraction (not recorded which). DNA of the CDR3: TGTGCCACCAGTGATTCTACCCCGGGACTAGCGGGAGGGAGGCAGTTCTTC. Translating gives CATSDSTPGLAGGRQFF.